These 20 T cell receptor beta chains share one sample of origin, sequenced in a study of T cells after yellow fever vaccination. A single record per CDR3 protein comes from TCRdb applying MiXCR to the 5' RACE reads. The sample contains roughly 340,000 distinct CDR3 sequences, approximately 4.2% of which appear only once. Source: PBMCs, taken 5 days after the yellow fever booster vaccination. Every receptor here comes from a man between 18 and 29 years old who received the YFV17D yellow fever vaccine.

This clonotype was found many times. This chain links TRBV5-1 with TRBJ1-5; a weak D match, TRBD1 (6 bases). The CDR3 contains 14 residues. V was pared by 4 bases and J by 6 bases, with 14 bases between. Per the germline V gene, CDR1 is SGHRS and CDR2 is YFSETQ. The CDR3 here is CASSEGGDGQPQHF. In nucleotides, the CDR3 is TGCGCCAGCAGCGAGGGGGGGGATGGTCAGCCCCAGCATTTT.

This clonotype has only a few counts. DNA of the CDR3: TGTGCCAGCAGCGAGGGACTCCTGAACCACGAGCAGTACTTC. Translation gives CASSEGLLNHEQYF. V gene TRBV3-1 combines with J gene TRBJ2-7; D may be TRBD2 (6 bases). The CDR3 has 14 amino acids. Germline-derived CDR1 and CDR2 are LGHDT and YNNKEL (reference sequence). Trimming pared 5 bases from V and 5 bases from J, leaving 16 bases between.

This clonotype was counted between two and nine times. The chain recombines TRBV4-1 with TRBJ2-7, with TRBD1 matching over 9 bases. The germline V gene has CDR1 MGHRA and CDR2 YSYEKL. V was clipped by 4 bases and J by 4 bases; unmatched bases: 8. The CDR3 has 15 residues. The CDR3 nucleotides are TGCGCCAGCAGCCGCACCGGGACAGGGACGTACGAGCAGTACTTC. This sequence encodes CASSRTGTGTYEQYF.

This clonotype was seen more than once but under ten times. V is TRBV6-5 and J is TRBJ2-1, with D unresolved. Germline V gives CDR1 MNHEY, CDR2 SVGAGI. The V gene lost 0 bases and the J gene lost 7 bases, with 10 bases spanning the gap. CDR3 size: 14 residues. Written as DNA, the CDR3 is TGTGCCAGCAGTTACTCTCGGATCCTAAATGAGCAGTTCTTC. Its protein product is CASSYSRILNEQFF.

This chain uses TRBV6-5 with TRBJ1-4, with 7 bases fitting TRBD1. The germline V gene has CDR1 MNHEY and CDR2 SVGAGI. V was pared by 6 bases and J by 8 bases, with 9 bases of the junction left unmatched. The CDR3 sequence is 14 residues long. The CDR3 nucleotides are TGTGCCAGCAGGAGGACAGGAGGAGGGGAAAAACTGTTTTTT. Amino acid sequence: CASRRTGGGEKLFF.

This clonotype has only a few counts. V and J are TRBV5-4 and TRBJ2-2, with 11 bases identical to TRBD1. The CDR3 covers 15 residues. V lost 4 bases to trimming and J lost 5 bases; unmatched junction nucleotides: 4. Germline loops: CDR1 SGHNT, CDR2 YYREEE (reference sequence). The CDR3 loop is CASSQGTGGTGELFF. CDR3 DNA sequence: TGTGCCAGCAGCCAAGGGACAGGGGGAACCGGGGAGCTGTTTTTT. The variable domain in full, with the rest retrieved from reference TRBV5-4 and TRBJ2-2, is ETGVTQSPTHLIKTRGQQVTLRCSSQSGHNTVSWYQQALGQGPQFIFQYYREEENGRGNFPPRFSGLQFPNYSSELNVNALELDDSALYLCASSQGTGGTGELFFGEGSRLTVL.

The chain uses TRBV7-2 and TRBJ1-3, with D possibly being TRBD1 (5 bases). This CDR3 comprises 13 residues. Trimming took off 2 bases at V and 8 bases at J, with 10 bases between the two ends. Germline V gene sequence: CDR1 SGHTA, CDR2 FQGNSA. The CDR3 region is CASSLKGGDTIYF. CDR3 nucleotide sequence: TGTGCCAGCAGCTTAAAAGGAGGGGACACCATATATTTT. Looking up the rest from reference TRBV7-2 and TRBJ1-3 gives the full variable domain: GAGVSQSPSNKVTEKGKDVELRCDPISGHTALYWYRQSLGQGLEFLIYFQGNSAPDKSGLPSDRFSAERTGGSVSTLTIQRTQQEDSAVYLCASSLKGGDTIYFGEGSWLTVV.

This clonotype was found many times. This rearrangement joins TRBV6-1 to TRBJ2-2, with D perhaps TRBD1 (5 bases). Trimming cost V 6 bases and J 7 bases, with 9 bases left between them. The CDR3 loop spans 12 amino acids. Germline assignment: CDR1 MNHNS and CDR2 SASEGT. CDR3 region: CASRNRNGELFF. As DNA, the CDR3 is TGTGCCAGCAGAAACAGGAACGGGGAGCTGTTTTTT.

This chain joins TRBV25-1 and TRBJ2-7, with TRBD2 as a possible D gene (5 bases). Germline CDR1 MGHDK, CDR2 SYGVNS. The CDR3 length is 13 residues. This chain's CDR3 is CPNGGSSPYEQYV. CDR3 DNA sequence: TGTCCAAACGGCGGGTCCTCTCCCTACGAGCAGTACGTC.

This clonotype appeared many times. This chain connects TRBV7-2 to TRBJ2-5; 7 nucleotides line up with TRBD1. This CDR3 region has 15 residues. The V gene's germline CDR1 is SGHTA and CDR2 FQGNSA. The ends lost 3 bases at V and 3 bases at J; junction bases unmatched: 7. The CDR3 reads CASSFRTGPKETQYF. CDR3 sequence (DNA): TGTGCCAGCAGCTTTCGGACAGGACCGAAAGAGACCCAGTACTTC.

The gene calls are TRBV7-7 and TRBJ2-7, with D tentatively TRBD1 (6 bases). Germline V gives CDR1 SSHAT, CDR2 FNYEAQ (reference sequence). CDR3 length: 13 residues. Trimming cost V 4 bases and J 6 bases, with 13 bases left between them. CDR3 amino acids: CASSSTAGVEQYF. In nucleotides, the CDR3 is TGTGCCAGCAGCTCGACCGCAGGGGTCGAGCAGTACTTC.

This clonotype was seen ten or more times. The genes are TRBV5-1 and TRBJ2-1; 7 bases line up with TRBD2. This CDR3 comprises 12 residues. CDR1 and CDR2 from the germline V gene are SGHRS and YFSETQ. The V and J ends lost 3 bases and 6 bases, in that order; junction bases with no gene match: 0. This CDR3 is CASSWTSNEQFF. CDR3 bases: TGCGCCAGCAGCTGGACTAGCAATGAGCAGTTCTTC.

J is TRBJ2-3 and V is TRBV5-1; TRBD2 agrees at 7 bases. The junction had 14 bases not matched to a gene; V was cut back by 0 bases and J by 4 bases. Germline V gene data show CDR1 as SGHRS and CDR2 as YFSETQ. The CDR3 is 18 residues long. The CDR3 DNA is TGCGCCAGCAGCTTGGCCCCGGGCAGCGGGGCCCAGGCAGATACGCAGTATTTT. Protein product: CASSLAPGSGAQADTQYF.

CDR3: CSAPSTRGGAGGYTF. CDR3 coding DNA: TGCAGTGCGCCAAGCACGCGAGGGGGCGCGGGGGGCTACACCTTC. The gene calls are TRBV20-1 and TRBJ1-2, with 7 bases matching TRBD1. Trimming removed 6 bases from V and 8 bases from J; junction bases left unmatched: 18. CDR1 and CDR2 (germline): DFQATT, SNEGSKA (reference sequence). The CDR3 is 15 residues long.

V and J are TRBV29-1 and TRBJ1-1; D is perhaps TRBD1 (5 bases). Per germline, CDR1 SQVTM and CDR2 ANQGSEA. This CDR3 spans 14 amino acids. V lost 7 bases and J 1 base, leaving 16 bases between the germline ends. The DNA of the CDR3 is TGCAGCGCTTTACCTCTGGGGGGGAACACTGAAGCTTTCTTT. It is translated as CSALPLGGNTEAFF.

The chain uses TRBV21-1 and TRBJ2-3; the DNA was not used to check the table's D call, TRBD1. TRBV21-1 is described as a pseudogene. The CDR3 runs to 14 residues. The CDR3 protein is CASSATGATDTQYF. The CDR3 nucleotides are TGTGCCAGCAGCGCGACAGGAGCCACAGATACGCAGTATTTT.

This clonotype was seen a few times. V usage is TRBV28 and J usage is TRBJ1-4, with TRBD1 matching 8 bases. Germline loops: CDR1 MDHEN, CDR2 SYDVKM. Trimming removed 5 bases from V and 8 bases from J; junction bases left unmatched: 10. The CDR3 has 15 amino acids. The CDR3 region has the DNA TGTGCCAGCAGTCCCGCAGGGGGCGCAGGGGAAAAACTGTTTTTT. Its protein is CASSPAGGAGEKLFF. The full variable domain, rest sourced from reference TRBV28 and TRBJ1-4, is DVKVTQSSRYLVKRTGEKVFLECVQDMDHENMFWYRQDPGLGLRLIYFSYDVKMKEKGDIPEGYSVSREKKERFSLILESASTNQTSMYLCASSPAGGAGEKLFFGSGTQLSVL.

This sequence joins TRBV11-3 and TRBJ1-1; D is unresolved. Trimming pared 1 base from V and 4 bases from J, leaving 10 bases between. The CDR3 extends over 14 amino acids. Germline V lookup: CDR1 SGHNT, CDR2 YENEEA. Written as DNA, the CDR3 is TGTGCCAGCAGCTTAGGGTCCGCCTCCACTGAAGCTTTCTTT. Translation: CASSLGSASTEAFF.

This clonotype was counted ten times or more. This rearrangement joins TRBV11-2 to TRBJ2-5; unclear D gene. With 0 bases removed from V and 4 bases from J, the gap between germline ends came to 12 bases. Germline lookup yields CDR1 SGHAT and CDR2 FQNNGV. The CDR3 sequence is 15 residues long. This CDR3 reads CASSLDRPRRETQYF. The CDR3 DNA follows: TGTGCCAGCAGCTTAGATCGGCCGCGTCGAGAGACCCAGTACTTC.

V gene TRBV15 combines with J gene TRBJ1-1; no clear D. The ends were cut back, 3 bases at V and 6 bases at J, with 11 bases in the middle. CDR3 size: 13 residues. Germline-derived CDR1 and CDR2 are LNHNV and YYDKDF (reference sequence). The CDR3 reads CATSRLGKAEAFF. In DNA form, the CDR3 reads TGTGCCACCAGCAGGCTGGGGAAGGCTGAAGCTTTCTTT. The full variable domain, with the rest looked up from reference TRBV15 and TRBJ1-1, is DAMVIQNPRYQVTQFGKPVTLSCSQTLNHNVMYWYQQKSSQAPKLLFHYYDKDFNNEADTPDNFQSRRPNTSFCFLDIRSPGLGDTAMYLCATSRLGKAEAFFGQGTRLTVV.